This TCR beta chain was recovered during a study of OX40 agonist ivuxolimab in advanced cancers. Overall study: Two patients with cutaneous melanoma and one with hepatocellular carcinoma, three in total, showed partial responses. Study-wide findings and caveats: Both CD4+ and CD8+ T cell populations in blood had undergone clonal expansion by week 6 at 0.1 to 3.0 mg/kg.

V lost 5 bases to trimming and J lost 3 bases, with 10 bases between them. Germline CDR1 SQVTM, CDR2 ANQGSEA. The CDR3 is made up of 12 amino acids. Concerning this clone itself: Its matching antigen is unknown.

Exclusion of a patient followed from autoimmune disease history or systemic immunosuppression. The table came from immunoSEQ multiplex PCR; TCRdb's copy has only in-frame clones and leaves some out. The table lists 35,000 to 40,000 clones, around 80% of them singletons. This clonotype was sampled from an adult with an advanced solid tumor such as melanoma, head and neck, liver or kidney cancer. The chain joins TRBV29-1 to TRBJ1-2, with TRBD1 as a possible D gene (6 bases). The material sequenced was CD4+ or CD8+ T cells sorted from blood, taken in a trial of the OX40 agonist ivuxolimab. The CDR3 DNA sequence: TGCAGCGTTCTGTCAGGGGACTATGGCTACACCTTC. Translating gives CSVLSGDYGYTF.